Described below is a single T cell receptor (beta chain) sequence and its context. Read coverage stops 3 residues before the CDR3 terminus; the germline J gene supplies the remainder. The CDR3 length is 13 residues. Looked up from germline, CDR1 is SGHNT and CDR2 is YENEEA. V lost 4 bases, J lost 4 bases, and 1 base stayed unmatched. This sample stems from a study of T cells in women clearing cervical HPV infection. Background on the study: Cases were women with histologically confirmed HPV16-related CIN3 or worse, including a couple of invasive cancers. Case blood drawn at lesion detection; control blood after infection cleared.

Libraries were prepared by immunoSEQ multiplex PCR; TCRdb keeps only in-frame clonotypes and omits some of them. The sample holds about 39,000 clones. The receptor was derived from a woman between 18 and 70 years old with a cervical HPV16 infection that either progressed to CIN3+ or cleared (not recorded which). The rearrangement links TRBV11-3 to TRBJ2-4, with 7 bases that match TRBD1. Material: blood buffy coat. CDR3 amino acids: CASSSTGKNIQYF. The CDR3 bases that were read are TGTGCCAGCAGCTCGACAGGGAAAAACATT.